Following are 23 T cell receptor beta chains from one sample sequenced in a study of shared clonotypes between healthy human individuals. Generated by immunoSEQ multiplex PCR, the TCRdb table keeps only in-frame clones and is missing some. This sample has roughly 500,000 clones, with 79% found just once. The sample comprised PBMCs. These receptors were collected from a middle-aged woman in good health. Some clones in this sample may be carry-over from other donors' samples.

This clone appeared a few times. The chain combines TRBV7-2 with TRBJ2-7, with D perhaps TRBD1 (5 bases). The CDR3 consists of 15 residues. Germline values: CDR1 SGHTA, CDR2 FQGNSA. V gave up 5 bases and J gave up 1 base, with 15 bases separating them. The CDR3 reads CASSLSQDISYEQYF. The CDR3 coding sequence is TGTGCCAGCAGCCTCTCCCAGGACATATCCTACGAGCAGTACTTC.

This chain links TRBV9 with TRBJ2-3; 7 bases agree with TRBD2. Per germline, CDR1 SGDLS and CDR2 YYNGEE. The CDR3 is made up of 14 amino acids. V was pared by 0 bases and J by 6 bases, with 4 bases of the junction left unmatched. In DNA, the CDR3 is TGTGCCAGCAGCGTAGAACGGGGGGAGGATACGCAGTATTTT. Its translation: CASSVERGEDTQYF. Looking up the rest from reference TRBV9 and TRBJ2-3 gives the full variable domain: DSGVTQTPKHLITATGQRVTLRCSPRSGDLSVYWYQQSLDQGLQFLIQYYNGEERAKGNILERFSAQQFPDLHSELNLSSLELGDSALYFCASSVERGEDTQYFGPGTRLTVL.

V usage is TRBV7-6 and J usage is TRBJ2-1; D is perhaps TRBD1 (5 bases). V lost 5 bases and J lost 0, with 17 bases in between. The CDR3 is 17 residues long. Per germline, CDR1 SGHVS and CDR2 FNYEAQ. This chain's CDR3 is CASSPTDSLSSYNEQFF. The CDR3 DNA sequence: TGTGCCAGCAGCCCCACAGACAGTTTAAGCTCCTACAATGAGCAGTTCTTC.

The rearrangement joins TRBV30 to TRBJ1-4; D call uncertain. This CDR3 region has 13 residues. The germline gives CDR1 GTSNPN, CDR2 SVGIG (reference sequence). The V and J ends lost 2 bases and 8 bases respectively, with 12 bases between them. In nucleotides, the CDR3 is TGTGCCTGGAGTTCGGTAACGAGGGAAAAACTGTTTTTT. Protein product: CAWSSVTREKLFF.

The V gene is TRBV4-3, the J gene TRBJ2-7; TRBD2 matches at 7 bases. CDR1 is LGHNA, CDR2 YSLEER, per germline. V dropped 1 base and J dropped 3; count of bases not matched to a gene: 6. The CDR3 covers 15 residues. The CDR3 loop is CASSQVGGAYYEQYF. Here the CDR3 DNA reads TGCGCCAGCAGCCAAGTGGGAGGGGCCTACTACGAGCAGTACTTC.

The chain carries TRBV13 and TRBJ2-2; D is perhaps TRBD1 or TRBD2 (5 bases each). The CDR3 runs 17 residues. CDR1 and CDR2 from the germline V gene are PRHDT and FYEKMQ (reference sequence). Trimming cost V 2 bases and J 0 bases, with 13 bases left between them. CDR3 protein: CASSLQGRRANTGELFF. CDR3 in DNA: TGTGCCAGCAGCTTACAGGGACGGCGCGCGAACACCGGGGAGCTGTTTTTT.

This clone has just a few counts. This sequence joins TRBV7-2 and TRBJ2-2, with TRBD1 identical over 7 bases. With 5 bases clipped from V and 5 bases from J, the junction kept 2 bases outside the gene matches. The CDR3 contains 13 residues. Germline lookup yields CDR1 SGHTA and CDR2 FQGNSA. CDR3 amino acids: CASSRQGTGELFF. DNA of the CDR3: TGTGCCAGCAGCCGACAGGGAACCGGGGAGCTGTTTTTT.

The chain joins TRBV7-2 to TRBJ1-4; D may be TRBD1 (5 bases). The germline V gene has CDR1 SGHTA and CDR2 FQGNSA. Between the trimmed V and J ends, which lost 3 bases and 8 bases, there was a span of 13 bases. The length of the CDR3 is 14 residues. The DNA of the CDR3 is TGTGCCAGCAGCTTTGGGGCTAACGGAGAAAAACTGTTTTTT. Translating it yields CASSFGANGEKLFF. Filled out from reference TRBV7-2 and TRBJ1-4, the complete variable domain reads GAGVSQSPSNKVTEKGKDVELRCDPISGHTALYWYRQSLGQGLEFLIYFQGNSAPDKSGLPSDRFSAERTGGSVSTLTIQRTQQEDSAVYLCASSFGANGEKLFFGSGTQLSVL.

The rearrangement uses TRBV5-1 and TRBJ1-1; 8 bases are shared with TRBD1. With V trimmed by 1 base and J by 4 bases, 3 bases remained unmatched. Germline V CDR1 and CDR2: SGHRS, YFSETQ. The CDR3 is 14 amino acids. The CDR3 region is CASSLLDRGTEAFF. CDR3 nucleotide sequence: TGCGCCAGCAGCTTGTTAGACAGGGGCACTGAAGCTTTCTTT.

The chain is built from TRBV5-1 and TRBJ2-2; 12 nucleotides agree with TRBD2. Germline V gives CDR1 SGHRS, CDR2 YFSETQ. Unmatched junction bases numbered 11, after V lost 4 bases and J lost 7 bases. CDR3 length: 17 residues. CDR3 loop: CASSPRTSGNEDGELFF. CDR3 in DNA: TGCGCCAGCAGCCCCAGGACTAGCGGGAACGAGGACGGGGAGCTGTTTTTT.

This clone was detected once. V and J are TRBV15 and TRBJ1-3; 8 nucleotides agree with TRBD1. The CDR3 is 15 amino acids. The V segment lost 4 bases and the J segment 2 bases; nucleotides outside the gene matches: 4. CDR1 is LNHNV, CDR2 YYDKDF, per germline (reference sequence). The CDR3 loop is CATSKDRVPGNTIYF. CDR3 bases: TGTGCCACCAGCAAGGACAGGGTACCTGGAAACACCATATATTTT. The full variable domain, its missing parts supplied by reference TRBV15 and TRBJ1-3, is DAMVIQNPRYQVTQFGKPVTLSCSQTLNHNVMYWYQQKSSQAPKLLFHYYDKDFNNEADTPDNFQSRRPNTSFCFLDIRSPGLGDTAMYLCATSKDRVPGNTIYFGEGSWLTVV.

There are a few counts of this clone. V and J are TRBV25-1 and TRBJ2-2; D remains ambiguous. The CDR3 spans 14 residues. The germline V and J ends were trimmed by 1 base and 1 base, with 4 bases remaining between them. Germline V lookup: CDR1 MGHDK, CDR2 SYGVNS. The CDR3 is CASSEFRNTGELFF. The CDR3 DNA follows: TGTGCCAGCAGTGAATTTCGGAACACCGGGGAGCTGTTTTTT.

This chain connects TRBV5-4 to TRBJ2-3, with D maybe TRBD2 (6 bases). Trimming cost V 7 bases and J 2 bases, with 11 bases left between them. The CDR3 is 13 amino acids. CDR1 is SGHNT, CDR2 YYREEE, per germline (reference sequence). The CDR3 DNA reads TGTGCCAGCCGGGAGAGGGTCACAGATACGCAGTATTTT. This encodes CASRERVTDTQYF.

CDR3 sequence (DNA): TGTGCCAGCAGCGCTGGACAGGTCCGCACAGATACGCAGTATTTT. This gives the protein CASSAGQVRTDTQYF. This sequence joins TRBV2 and TRBJ2-3; 7 bases align to TRBD1. This CDR3 has 15 amino acids. The J segment lost 1 base and the V segment lost 6 bases, leaving 7 bases of the junction unmatched. Germline CDR1 and CDR2: SNHLY and FYNNEI.

Here the CDR3 reads CASSFRGSELFF. As DNA, the CDR3 is TGTGCCAGCAGTTTTCGAGGTTCCGAGCTGTTTTTT. The chain uses TRBV28 and TRBJ2-2; D remains ambiguous. Deletions cut 3 bases from V and 11 bases from J, with 10 bases between. CDR1 is MDHEN and CDR2 is SYDVKM in the germline V gene. The CDR3 extends over 12 amino acids.

The V call is TRBV4-2, the J call TRBJ2-7; D perhaps matches TRBD2 (6 bases). CDR1 and CDR2 (germline): LGHNA, YNFKEQ. V was pared by 1 base and J by 6 bases, with 16 bases between. The CDR3 has 15 residues. As DNA, the CDR3 is TGTGCCAGCAGCCAAGTCGGCGGGACCAGCCGCGAGCAGTACTTC. Translated, it gives CASSQVGGTSREQYF.

The chain employs TRBV28 and TRBJ2-5, with 9 bases aligning to TRBD2. The J call is doubtful: the DNA matches TRBJ2-7 better. Germline CDR1 reads MDHEN; CDR2 reads SYDVKM. The length of the CDR3 is 15 residues. In nucleotides, the CDR3 is TGTGCCAGCAGTTTGCCCGGCGGGAGGGCCTACGAGCAGTACTTC. It translates to CASSLPGGRAYEQYF.

The genes are TRBV7-8 and TRBJ1-5; D is ambiguous. Looked up from germline, CDR1 is SGHVS and CDR2 is FQNEAQ. The V end was cut by 1 base, the J end by 5 bases, with 12 bases between. This CDR3 has 15 residues. CDR3 bases: TGTGCCAGCAGCTTAGTACGGTACGGAGATCAGCCCCAGCATTTT. It is translated as CASSLVRYGDQPQHF.

This chain links TRBV7-2 with TRBJ1-3; 7 nucleotides agree with TRBD1. Germline CDR1 is SGHTA and CDR2 is FQGNSA. The CDR3 consists of 15 residues. The V and J ends lost 5 bases and 0 bases, in that order; junction bases with no gene match: 4. The CDR3 sequence: CASSGQASSGNTIYF. DNA for the CDR3: TGTGCCAGCAGCGGACAGGCGAGCTCTGGAAACACCATATATTTT.

This chain links TRBV11-3 with TRBJ2-2; the D gene is possibly TRBD1 (6 bases). Germline V gene lookup returns CDR1 SGHNT and CDR2 YENEEA. The V end was cut by 5 bases, the J end by 5 bases, with 18 bases between. CDR3 length: 16 amino acids. As DNA, the CDR3 is TGTGCCAGCAGCCCATCTGGGGGCGCTGGGACCGGGGAGCTGTTTTTT. It specifies CASSPSGGAGTGELFF.

The chain's CDR3 is CASSPRSPGLAGGISSYNEQFF. The CDR3 bases are TGCGCCAGCAGCCCCCGTAGTCCCGGACTAGCGGGAGGGATAAGCTCCTACAATGAGCAGTTCTTC. The V call is TRBV5-1, the J call TRBJ2-1; 15 bases line up with TRBD2. With 4 bases clipped from V and 0 bases from J, the junction kept 17 bases outside the gene matches. Germline V CDR1 and CDR2: SGHRS, YFSETQ. The CDR3 length is 22 residues.

This clone was counted between two and nine times. The chain carries TRBV6-1 and TRBJ1-1, with 10 bases aligning to TRBD1. The CDR3 totals 15 residues. In germline, CDR1 is MNHNS, CDR2 SASEGT. V was pared by 4 bases and J by 3 bases, with 5 bases of the junction left unmatched. The CDR3 is CASSVHGQGDTEAFF. DNA for the CDR3: TGTGCCAGCAGTGTCCACGGACAGGGGGACACTGAAGCTTTCTTT.

This clone has a single count. V gene TRBV28 combines with J gene TRBJ2-3, with D perhaps TRBD2 (7 bases). The length of the CDR3 is 16 residues. The V gene's germline CDR1 is MDHEN and CDR2 SYDVKM. V shed 5 bases and J shed 6 bases, with 21 bases lying between them. The CDR3 loop reads CASSGRGRGGLDTQYF. The CDR3 DNA reads as TGTGCCAGCAGTGGCAGAGGGAGGGGGGGTTTGGATACGCAGTATTTT.